The following is a TCR beta chain sequence with its context. Its antigen is still unknown. This record comes from a study of shared clonotypes between healthy human individuals. The input for sorted-subset replicate PCRs was around 210 ng DNA, tens of thousands of T cell genomes. Clones were read by immunoSEQ multiplex PCR, and TCRdb kept only the in-frame ones, dropping some. The sample holds 400,000 to 600,000 clones, about 96% seen once. The germline V gene has CDR1 LNHDA and CDR2 SQIVND (reference sequence). V gave up 6 bases and J gave up 11 bases; unmatched junction bases: 9. This CDR3 has 13 residues. General study results and limits: Specimens sampled were limited to blood, with tissue repertoires likely differing. Generation probabilities of non-shared clonotypes were lower (relative to those shared by all four donors).

Donors were healthy HIV-negative adults without recently reported acute infections or vaccinations. The sequence was collected from a woman aged 25 to 39 in good health. Sample: naive CD4+ T cells sorted from blood. Subset of the sample: CD45RA+ positively selected. This chain links TRBV19 with TRBJ1-5; 8 positions agree with TRBD1. CDR3 residues: CASSLDRVGAQHF. The CDR3, as DNA: TGTGCCAGTAGCCTGGACAGGGTAGGAGCCCAGCATTTT.